This T cell receptor (beta chain) stems from a study of early T cells in non-severe SARS-CoV-2 infection. The wider study: Bulk RNA from unsorted whole blood was sequenced; chains were unpaired.

Points from the study as a whole: Sequences matched to VDJdb favored anti-spike CD8 responses, while private and CD4 specificities were missed.

The protocol attached unique molecular identifiers to individual cDNA molecules. One entry per CDR3 protein results from TCRdb running MiXCR on the 5' RACE reads. This repertoire shows 20,000 to 25,000 distinct CDR3 sequences, 4% to 5.5% found once; its top ten account for approximately 19%. V was trimmed by 4 bases and J by 4 bases, leaving 7 bases between them. The CDR3 covers 13 residues. Per the germline V gene, CDR1 is KGHDR and CDR2 is SFDVKD. This clonotype came up many times. The target antigen is unknown. The V call is TRBV24-1, the J call TRBJ2-1, with D possibly called TRBD1 or TRBD2 (5 bases each). The sequence derives from an adult who was a healthcare worker with PCR-confirmed SARS-CoV-2 infection or an uninfected control (not recorded which). Sequencing was carried out using whole blood. The CDR3 loop is CATSDGAYNEQFF. CDR3 sequence (DNA): TGTGCCACCAGTGACGGGGCGTACAATGAGCAGTTCTTC.